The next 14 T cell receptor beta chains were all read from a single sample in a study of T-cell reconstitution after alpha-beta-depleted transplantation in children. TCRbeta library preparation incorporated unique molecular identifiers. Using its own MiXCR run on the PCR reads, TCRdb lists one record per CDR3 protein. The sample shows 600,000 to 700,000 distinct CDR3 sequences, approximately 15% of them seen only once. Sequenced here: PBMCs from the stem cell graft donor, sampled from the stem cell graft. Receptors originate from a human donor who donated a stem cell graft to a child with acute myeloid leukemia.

The CDR3 loop is CASSSGQKGEQYF. CDR3 sequence (DNA): TGCGCCAGCAGCTCGGGACAGAAGGGCGAGCAGTACTTC. This chain connects TRBV5-1 to TRBJ2-7; 7 bases align to TRBD1. This CDR3 region has 13 residues. From germline, CDR1 is SGHRS and CDR2 YFSETQ. Trimming took 3 bases from V and 6 from J; bases not matched to a gene: 6.

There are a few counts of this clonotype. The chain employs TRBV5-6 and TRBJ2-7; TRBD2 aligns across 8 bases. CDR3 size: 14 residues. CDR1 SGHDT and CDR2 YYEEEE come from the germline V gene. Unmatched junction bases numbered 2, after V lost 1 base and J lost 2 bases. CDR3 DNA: TGTGCCAGCAGCTTGCGGGGGGGAACCTACGAGCAGTACTTC. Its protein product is CASSLRGGTYEQYF. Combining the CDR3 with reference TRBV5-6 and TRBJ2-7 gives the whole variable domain DAGVTQSPTHLIKTRGQQVTLRCSPKSGHDTVSWYQQALGQGPQFIFQYYEEEERQRGNFPDRFSGHQFPNYSSELNVNALLLGDSALYLCASSLRGGTYEQYFGPGTRLTVT.

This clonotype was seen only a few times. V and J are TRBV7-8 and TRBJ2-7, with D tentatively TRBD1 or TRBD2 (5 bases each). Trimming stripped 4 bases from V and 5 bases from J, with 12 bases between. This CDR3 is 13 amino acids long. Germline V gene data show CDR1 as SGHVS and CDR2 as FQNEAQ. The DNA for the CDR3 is TGTGCCAGCAGCTGGGACCTGAGTAACGAGCAGTACGTC. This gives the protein CASSWDLSNEQYV.

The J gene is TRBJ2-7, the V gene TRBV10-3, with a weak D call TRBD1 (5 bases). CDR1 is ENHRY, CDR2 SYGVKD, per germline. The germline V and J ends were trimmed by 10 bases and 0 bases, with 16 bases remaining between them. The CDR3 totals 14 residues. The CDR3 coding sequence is TGTGCCAGCGTAGGGGTCCTAAACTCCTACGAGCAGTACTTC. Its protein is CASVGVLNSYEQYF.

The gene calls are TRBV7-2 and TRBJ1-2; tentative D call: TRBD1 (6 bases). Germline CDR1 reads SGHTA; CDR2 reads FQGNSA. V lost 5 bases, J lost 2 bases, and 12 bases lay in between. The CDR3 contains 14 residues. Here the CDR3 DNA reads TGTGCCAGCAGCCCGGACAGATGGAACTATGGCTACACCTTC. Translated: CASSPDRWNYGYTF.

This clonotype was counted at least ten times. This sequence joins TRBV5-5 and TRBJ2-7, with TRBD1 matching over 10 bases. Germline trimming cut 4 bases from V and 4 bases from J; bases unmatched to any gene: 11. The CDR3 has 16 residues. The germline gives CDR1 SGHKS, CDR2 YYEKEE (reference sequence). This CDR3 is CASSRGTGVGVYEQYV. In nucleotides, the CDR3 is TGTGCCAGCAGCCGCGGGACAGGGGTTGGAGTTTACGAGCAGTACGTC.

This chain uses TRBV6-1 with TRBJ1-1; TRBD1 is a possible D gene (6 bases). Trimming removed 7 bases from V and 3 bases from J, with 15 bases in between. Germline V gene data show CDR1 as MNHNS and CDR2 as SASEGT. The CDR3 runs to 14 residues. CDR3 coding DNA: TGTGCCAGCACCGAGGGGGGTCGGGACACTGAAGCTTTCTTT. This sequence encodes CASTEGGRDTEAFF.

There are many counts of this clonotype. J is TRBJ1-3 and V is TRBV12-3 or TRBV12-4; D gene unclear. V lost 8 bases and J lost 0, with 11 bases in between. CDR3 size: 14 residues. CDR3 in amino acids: CASSSGSSGNTIYF. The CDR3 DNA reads TGTGCCAGCTCATCGGGTAGCTCTGGAAACACCATATATTTT.

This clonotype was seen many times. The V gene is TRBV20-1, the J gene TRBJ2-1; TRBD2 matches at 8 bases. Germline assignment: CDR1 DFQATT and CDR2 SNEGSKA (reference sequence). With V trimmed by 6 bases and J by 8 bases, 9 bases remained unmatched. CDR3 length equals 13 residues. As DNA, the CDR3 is TGCAGTGCGGGCGGGGGGACGAGTGATGAGCAGTTCTTC. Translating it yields CSAGGGTSDEQFF.

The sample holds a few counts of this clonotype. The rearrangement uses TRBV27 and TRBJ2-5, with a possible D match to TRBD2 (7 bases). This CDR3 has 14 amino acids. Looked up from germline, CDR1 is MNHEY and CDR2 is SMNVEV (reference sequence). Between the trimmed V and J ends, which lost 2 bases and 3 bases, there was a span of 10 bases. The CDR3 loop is CASSLGGAEETQYF. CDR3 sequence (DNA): TGTGCCAGCAGTTTAGGGGGGGCCGAAGAGACCCAGTACTTC.

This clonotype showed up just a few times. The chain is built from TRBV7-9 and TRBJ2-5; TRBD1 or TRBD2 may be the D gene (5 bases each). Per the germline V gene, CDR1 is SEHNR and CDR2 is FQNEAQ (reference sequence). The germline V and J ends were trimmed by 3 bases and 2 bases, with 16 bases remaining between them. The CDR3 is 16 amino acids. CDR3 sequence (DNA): TGTGCCAGCAGCTTGAGGGGAATGAGACCTCAAGAGACCCAGTACTTC. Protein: CASSLRGMRPQETQYF.

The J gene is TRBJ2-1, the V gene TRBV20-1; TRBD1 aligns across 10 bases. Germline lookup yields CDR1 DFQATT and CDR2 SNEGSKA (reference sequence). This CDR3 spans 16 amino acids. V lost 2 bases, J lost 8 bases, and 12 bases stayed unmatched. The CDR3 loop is CSARHRDRGPLDEQFF. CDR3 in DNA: TGCAGTGCTAGACACCGGGACAGGGGCCCCCTCGATGAGCAGTTCTTC.

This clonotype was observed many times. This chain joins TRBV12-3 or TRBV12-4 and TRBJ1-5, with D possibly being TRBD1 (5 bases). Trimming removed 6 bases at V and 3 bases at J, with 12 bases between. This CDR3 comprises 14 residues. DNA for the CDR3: TGTGCCAGCAGCACGGGACGGTACAATCAGCCCCAGCATTTT. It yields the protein CASSTGRYNQPQHF.

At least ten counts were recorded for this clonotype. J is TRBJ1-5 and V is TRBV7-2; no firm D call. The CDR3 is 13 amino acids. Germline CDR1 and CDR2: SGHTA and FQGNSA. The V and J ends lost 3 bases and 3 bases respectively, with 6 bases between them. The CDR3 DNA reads TGTGCCAGCAGCTTCGAGTACAATCAGCCCCAGCATTTT. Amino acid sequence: CASSFEYNQPQHF.